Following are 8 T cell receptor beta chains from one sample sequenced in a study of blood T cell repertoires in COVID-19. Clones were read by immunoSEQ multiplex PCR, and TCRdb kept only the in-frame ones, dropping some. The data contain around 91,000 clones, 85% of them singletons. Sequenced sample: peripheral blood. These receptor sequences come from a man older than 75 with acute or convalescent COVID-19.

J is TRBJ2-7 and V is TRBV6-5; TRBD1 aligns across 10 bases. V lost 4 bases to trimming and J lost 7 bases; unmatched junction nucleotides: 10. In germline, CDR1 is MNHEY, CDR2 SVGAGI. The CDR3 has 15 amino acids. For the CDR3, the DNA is TGTGCCAGCAGTTCGGACAGGGGGGGATCTACGGAGCAGTACTTC. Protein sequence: CASSSDRGGSTEQYF.

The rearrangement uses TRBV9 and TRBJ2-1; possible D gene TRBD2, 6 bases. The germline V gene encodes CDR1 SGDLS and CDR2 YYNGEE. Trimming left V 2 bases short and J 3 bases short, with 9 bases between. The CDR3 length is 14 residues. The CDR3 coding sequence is TGTGCCAGCAGCGTTAGCGGTGTCTACAATGAGCAGTTCTTC. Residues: CASSVSGVYNEQFF.

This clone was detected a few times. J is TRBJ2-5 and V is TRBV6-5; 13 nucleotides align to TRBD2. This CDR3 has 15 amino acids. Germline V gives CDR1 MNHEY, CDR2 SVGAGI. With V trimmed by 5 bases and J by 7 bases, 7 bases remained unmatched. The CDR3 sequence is CASSTRLAGGLTQYF. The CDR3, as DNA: TGTGCCAGCAGTACTAGACTAGCGGGAGGCCTGACCCAGTACTTC.

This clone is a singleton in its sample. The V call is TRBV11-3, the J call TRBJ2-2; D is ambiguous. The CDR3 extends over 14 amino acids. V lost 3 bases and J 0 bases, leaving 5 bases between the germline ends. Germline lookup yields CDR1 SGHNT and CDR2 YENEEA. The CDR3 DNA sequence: TGTGCCAGCAGCTTCCTAGCGAACACCGGGGAGCTGTTTTTT. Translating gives CASSFLANTGELFF.

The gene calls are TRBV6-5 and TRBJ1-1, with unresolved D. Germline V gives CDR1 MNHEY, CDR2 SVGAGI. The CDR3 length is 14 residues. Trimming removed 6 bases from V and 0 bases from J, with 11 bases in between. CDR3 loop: CASSPPVMNTEAFF. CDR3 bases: TGTGCCAGCAGCCCCCCAGTTATGAACACTGAAGCTTTCTTT.

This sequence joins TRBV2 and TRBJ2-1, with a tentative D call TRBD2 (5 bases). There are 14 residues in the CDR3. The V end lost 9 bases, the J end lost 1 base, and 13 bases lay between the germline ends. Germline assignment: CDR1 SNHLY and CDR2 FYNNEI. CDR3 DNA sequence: TGTGCCAGTGGGATGAGCGGTTCCTACAATGAGCAGTTCTTC. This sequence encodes CASGMSGSYNEQFF.

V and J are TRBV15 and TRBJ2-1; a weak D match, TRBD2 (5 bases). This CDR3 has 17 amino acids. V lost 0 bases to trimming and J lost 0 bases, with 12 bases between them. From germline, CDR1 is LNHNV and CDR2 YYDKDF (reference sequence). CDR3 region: CATSREKAALSYNEQFF. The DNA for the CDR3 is TGTGCCACCAGCAGAGAAAAAGCGGCCCTCTCCTACAATGAGCAGTTCTTC.

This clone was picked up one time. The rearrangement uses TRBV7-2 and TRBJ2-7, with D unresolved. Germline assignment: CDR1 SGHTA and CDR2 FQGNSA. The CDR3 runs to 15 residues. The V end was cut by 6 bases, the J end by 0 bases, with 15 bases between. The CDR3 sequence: CASRLGGPGSYEQYF. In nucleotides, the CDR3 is TGTGCCAGCAGGCTCGGTGGCCCGGGCTCCTACGAGCAGTACTTC.